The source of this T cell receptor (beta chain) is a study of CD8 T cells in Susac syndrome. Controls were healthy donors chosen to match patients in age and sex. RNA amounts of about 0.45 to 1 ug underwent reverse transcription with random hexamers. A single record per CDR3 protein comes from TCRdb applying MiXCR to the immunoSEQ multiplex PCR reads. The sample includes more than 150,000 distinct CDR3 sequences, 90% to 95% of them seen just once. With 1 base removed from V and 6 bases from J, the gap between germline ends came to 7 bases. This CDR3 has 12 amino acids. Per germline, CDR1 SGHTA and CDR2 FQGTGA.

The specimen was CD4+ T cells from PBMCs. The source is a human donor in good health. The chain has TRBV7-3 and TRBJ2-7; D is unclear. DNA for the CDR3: TGTGCCAGCAGCTTAAATTTCCGCGAGCAGTACTTC. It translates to CASSLNFREQYF.